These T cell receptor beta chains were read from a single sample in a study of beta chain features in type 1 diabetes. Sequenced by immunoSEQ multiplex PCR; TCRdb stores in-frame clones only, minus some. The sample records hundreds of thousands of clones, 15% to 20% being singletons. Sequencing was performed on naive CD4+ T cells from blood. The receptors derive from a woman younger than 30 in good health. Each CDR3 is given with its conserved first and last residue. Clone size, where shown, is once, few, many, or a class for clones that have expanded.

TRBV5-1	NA	CASSLTGAAYNEQFF
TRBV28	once	CASSPARRTAKNIQYF
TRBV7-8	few	CASSLVEGRDRVVSLAYNEQFF
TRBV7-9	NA	CASSHDREAFF
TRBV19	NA	CASSGSQGNNQPQHF
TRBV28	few	CASNPGRHYGYTF
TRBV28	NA	CASSPLGGGGNTIYF
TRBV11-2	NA	CASSLWVNTGELFF
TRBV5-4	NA	CASSLDPTGQETQYF
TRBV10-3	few	CAISALQGTEAFF
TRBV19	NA	CASSTPGTSGRGVYNEQFF
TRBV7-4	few	CASPPGQVPHHEQYF
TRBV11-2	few	CASSKWTSGRYEQYF
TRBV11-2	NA	CASSLDSGTGSAEQYF
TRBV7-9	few	CASSGTDGEAFF
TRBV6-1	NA	CASSEAGLETQYF
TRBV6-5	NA	CASSVQGMMAEAFF
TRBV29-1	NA	CSHQREDTDTQYF
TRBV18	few	CASSHTSGSLADTQYF
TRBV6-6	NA	CASSYTGQSYGYTF
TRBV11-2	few	CASSSGPNEQFF
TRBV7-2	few	CASSLALGTLPANYGYTF
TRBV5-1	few	CASSPRGLDTQYF
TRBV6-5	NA	CASSYSWGLETQYF
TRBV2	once	CASSDWQGGGYEQYF
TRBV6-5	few	CASSLTSPRVEAFF
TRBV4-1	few	CASSPQTSGSTDTQYF
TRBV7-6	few	CASSESRDSHTQYF
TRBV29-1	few	CSVYTGQALVGEQYF
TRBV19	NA	CASSIEEGFSEAFF
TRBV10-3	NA	CAIKGDANEQYF
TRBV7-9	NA	CASSIFGNEQFF
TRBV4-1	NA	CASSQELLYQETQYF
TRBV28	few	CASSLAGASTDTQYF
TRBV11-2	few	CASSFAGQGGNEQFF
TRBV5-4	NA	CASSLPTGENYGYTF
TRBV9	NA	CASSLSGVRSGNTIYF
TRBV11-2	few	CASSFNTPRRSSYEQYF
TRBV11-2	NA	CASSQEHGQGPYEQYF
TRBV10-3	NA	CAIGQGYSNQPQHF
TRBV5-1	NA	CASSLWAGAVYEQYF
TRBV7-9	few	CASSLAASGEQFF
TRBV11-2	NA	CASSPERTVHYGYTF
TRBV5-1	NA	CASSLGQEPYGYTF
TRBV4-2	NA	CASSQAAGLRNEQFF
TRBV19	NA	CASSIGTAGTGELFF
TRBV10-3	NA	CAISGAYQETQYF
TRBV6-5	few	CASSFPGSSYTF
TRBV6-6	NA	CASRKTSGSADTQYF
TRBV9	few	CASSVRMDSYEQYF
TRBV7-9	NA	CASSFGQGANTGELFF
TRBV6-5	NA	CASSYDGGYYGYTF
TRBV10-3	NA	CAISEGGRQETQYF
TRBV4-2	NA	CASSQLQGGNEQFF